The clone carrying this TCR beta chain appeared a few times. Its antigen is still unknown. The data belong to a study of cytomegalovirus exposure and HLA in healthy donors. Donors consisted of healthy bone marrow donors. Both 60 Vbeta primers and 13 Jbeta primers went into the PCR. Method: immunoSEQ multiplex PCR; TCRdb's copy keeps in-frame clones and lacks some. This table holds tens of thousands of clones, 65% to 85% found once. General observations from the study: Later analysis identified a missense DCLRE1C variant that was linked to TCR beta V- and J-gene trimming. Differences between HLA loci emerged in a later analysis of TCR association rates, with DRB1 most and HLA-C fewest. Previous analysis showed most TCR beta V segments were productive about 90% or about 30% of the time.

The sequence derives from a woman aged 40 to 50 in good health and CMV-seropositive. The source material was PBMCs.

This chain's CDR3 is CARSLARGEQKLFF. The CDR3 nucleotides read TGTGCCAGAAGCTTGGCCCGAGGTGAGCAAAAACTGTTTTTT. The genes are TRBV5-3 and TRBJ1-4, with unresolved D. TRBV5-3 is an ORF; its function is uncertain. This CDR3 region has 14 residues. V lost 0 bases and J 9 bases, leaving 12 bases between the germline ends.